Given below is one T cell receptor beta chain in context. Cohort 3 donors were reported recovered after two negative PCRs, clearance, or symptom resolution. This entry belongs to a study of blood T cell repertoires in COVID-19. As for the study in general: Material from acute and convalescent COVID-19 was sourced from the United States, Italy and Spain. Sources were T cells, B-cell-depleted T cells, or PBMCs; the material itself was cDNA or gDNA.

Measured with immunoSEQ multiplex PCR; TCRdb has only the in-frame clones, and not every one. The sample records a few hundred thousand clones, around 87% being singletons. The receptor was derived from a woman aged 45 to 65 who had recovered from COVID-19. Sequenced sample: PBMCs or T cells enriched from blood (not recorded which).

The CDR3 nucleotides are TGTGCCAGCAGTTGGGGGGACAGGGTTGGCTACACCTTC. Its translation: CASSWGDRVGYTF. The rearrangement joins TRBV12-3 or TRBV12-4 to TRBJ1-2; TRBD1 agrees at 9 bases. The CDR3 extends over 13 amino acids. V dropped 4 bases and J dropped 7; count of bases not matched to a gene: 4.